Below are 2 T cell receptor beta chains sequenced from a single sample in a study of PD-1 blockade in classical Hodgkin lymphoma. Time point meaning: cycle 4 day 1 (C4D1), after about 6 weeks of nivolumab. The patients all showed relapse after autologous stem cell transplantation, while their brentuximab vedotin exposure varied. This table comes from immunoSEQ multiplex PCR, and its TCRdb copy is limited to in-frame clones, with some not included. The table records about 60,000 clones, 91% of them present only once. Here the sequenced sample was peripheral blood mononuclear cells (PBMCs), taken before the fourth cycle of nivolumab. Every receptor here comes from a human donor with classical Hodgkin lymphoma.

The chain joins TRBV30 to TRBJ1-2; D perhaps matches TRBD1 (5 bases). This CDR3 region has 12 residues. Germline V lookup: CDR1 GTSNPN, CDR2 SVGIG (reference sequence). V dropped 0 bases and J dropped 3 bases, with 5 bases sitting between them. In DNA form, the CDR3 reads TGTGCCTGGAGTGTCAGGGACTATGGCTACACCTTC. Residues: CAWSVRDYGYTF. The full variable domain, with the rest looked up from reference TRBV30 and TRBJ1-2, is SQTIHQWPATLVQPVGSPLSLECTVEGTSNPNLYWYRQAAGRGLQLLFYSVGIGQISSEVPQNLSASRPQDRQFILSSKKLLLSDSGFYLCAWSVRDYGYTFGSGTRLTVV.

This rearrangement joins TRBV7-2 to TRBJ1-2; D not resolved. This CDR3 has 13 amino acids. Trimming shortened V by 6 bases and J by 6 bases, and 14 bases separated the two germline ends. Germline V gene lookup returns CDR1 SGHTA and CDR2 FQGNSA. The CDR3 loop reads CASSEVGFNGYTF. The DNA of the CDR3 is TGTGCCAGCAGTGAAGTGGGGTTCAATGGCTACACCTTC.